Following are 4 T cell receptor beta chains from one sample sequenced in a study of cytomegalovirus exposure and HLA in healthy donors. Amplification used 60 Vbeta primers and 13 Jbeta primers. The data were produced by immunoSEQ multiplex PCR, yet TCRdb's version contains in-frame clones alone and is incomplete. The top ten hold 7% to 10% of the sample, which has around 49,000 clones, around 81% seen once. Sequenced material: PBMCs. These TCRs come from a man aged 25 to 45 in good health and CMV-seropositive.

There are a few counts of this clone. The chain combines TRBV5-1 with TRBJ2-2; 9 bases match TRBD2. Germline-derived CDR1 and CDR2 are SGHRS and YFSETQ. V was clipped by 2 bases and J by 6 bases; unmatched bases: 11. This CDR3 comprises 17 residues. The CDR3 DNA is TGCGCCAGCAGCTTTAATAGCGGGGGCGCGGGGGCCGGGGAGCTGTTTTTT. Its protein product is CASSFNSGGAGAGELFF.

V is TRBV7-3 and J is TRBJ1-2; D perhaps matches TRBD1 (5 bases). V was clipped by 3 bases and J by 2 bases, with 13 bases between them. CDR1 SGHTA and CDR2 FQGTGA come from the germline V gene. The CDR3 has 15 residues. The CDR3 here is CASSLTGVLNYGYTF. Here the CDR3 DNA reads TGTGCCAGCAGCTTGACGGGGGTTTTGAACTATGGCTACACCTTC.

This clone was counted a few times. The chain uses TRBV6-1 and TRBJ2-3; TRBD1 aligns across 9 bases. CDR3 length: 14 amino acids. Trimming at V came to 7 bases and at J to 4 bases, leaving 6 bases not matched to a gene. Germline assignment: CDR1 MNHNS and CDR2 SASEGT. Here the CDR3 reads CASTLQGAADTQYF. The CDR3 DNA sequence: TGTGCCAGCACACTACAGGGGGCGGCAGATACGCAGTATTTT.

This clone was found a few times. The rearrangement joins TRBV5-1 to TRBJ1-2; 10 nucleotides match TRBD1. Per the germline V gene, CDR1 is SGHRS and CDR2 is YFSETQ. V shed 5 bases and J 3 bases; nucleotides not matched to a gene: 10. The CDR3 runs to 16 residues. This CDR3 reads CASSLTGQGDYYGYTF. The CDR3 DNA reads TGCGCCAGCAGTTTGACCGGACAGGGGGATTACTATGGCTACACCTTC.